These T cell receptor beta chains were read from a single sample in a study of technical replicates of blood from a handful of donors. Sequenced by immunoSEQ multiplex PCR; TCRdb stores in-frame clones only, minus some. This table holds about 85,000 clones, about 94% found once. What was sequenced was T cells isolated from PBMCs. The receptors were gathered from a human donor in good health. Both conserved end residues are part of each CDR3. A D gene is named only where the DNA matches it firmly. Size tells how often a clone was seen (once, few, many) or the class of an expanded clone, and some rows leave it out.

clone_size j_call v_call d_call cdr3_nt cdr3_aa
few TRBJ1-2 TRBV11-2 . TGTGCCAGCAGCCCTCTCCGCGACAGGTTGGGCTACACCTTC CASSPLRDRLGYTF
. TRBJ1-4 TRBV5-6 . TGTGCCAGCAGCTCTTTTAGGACAGCTGTTACAACTAATGAAAAACTGTTTTTT CASSSFRTAVTTNEKLFF
. TRBJ2-1 TRBV18 TRBD1 TGTGCCAGCTCACAAACGGGACAGGGGGTGTATTGGTTCTTC CASSQTGQGVYWFF
. TRBJ2-7 TRBV19 TRBD1 TGTGCCAGTACCCGGACAGGGGTGTCCTACGAGCAGTACTTC CASTRTGVSYEQYF
. TRBJ2-5 TRBV29-1 . TGCAGCGTTGTAGGCCCCAGAGGGGAGACCCAGTACTTC CSVVGPRGETQYF
. TRBJ2-7 TRBV4-1 TRBD2 TGCGCCAGCAGCCAACCGACTAGCGGAACCTACGAGCAGTACTTC CASSQPTSGTYEQYF
. TRBJ1-1 TRBV2 TRBD1 TGTGCCAGCAGCGCGGGGACAGGCCTCTTTGAAGCTTTCTTT CASSAGTGLFEAFF
. TRBJ1-5 TRBV28 TRBD1 TGTGCCAGCAGTTTATTCGATGGACAGGGGTTCTATAGCAATCAGCCCCAGCATTTT CASSLFDGQGFYSNQPQHF
. TRBJ2-5 TRBV7-9 TRBD2 TGTGCCAGCAGCTTGGGCTTAGCGGGAGTCGGAACCCAGTACTTC CASSLGLAGVGTQYF
. TRBJ1-1 TRBV29-1 . TGCAGCGTTGTATCAGTTGAGGGCTCACCCAAAGCTTTCTTT CSVVSVEGSPKAFF
. TRBJ2-7 TRBV5-4 . TGTGCCAGCAGAAAGGTAGGGGAAGCTTCCTACGAGCAGTACTTC CASRKVGEASYEQYF
. TRBJ2-7 TRBV6-1 . TGTGCCAGCAGTTCCCGACAGACTGCGACCTACGAGCAGTACTTC CASSSRQTATYEQYF
. TRBJ2-7 TRBV29-1 TRBD1 TGCAGCGTTGAGGGTGAGGGACAGGGATATTACGAGCAGTACTTC CSVEGEGQGYYEQYF
. TRBJ2-1 TRBV2 . TGTGCCAGCAGTGAATCAGGTGCAGGGCCGGCCTACAATGAGCAGTTCTTC CASSESGAGPAYNEQFF
few TRBJ2-2 TRBV5-1 TRBD1 TGCGCCAGCAGCCCGGGACAGGTGACCGGGGAGCTGTTTTTT CASSPGQVTGELFF
once TRBJ2-3 TRBV29-1 . TGCAGCGTTGAAGCAAGCGTAGGCACAGATACGCAGTATTTT CSVEASVGTDTQYF
. TRBJ1-3 TRBV6-1 TRBD1 TGTGCCAGCTGGCCAGGGGGGTCTGGAAACACCATATATTTT CASWPGGSGNTIYF
. TRBJ1-4 TRBV5-1 TRBD1 TGCGCCAGCAACCGGGACAGGGCCCTTGCAACTAATGAAAAACTGTTTTTT CASNRDRALATNEKLFF
. TRBJ2-1 TRBV6-5 TRBD1 TGTGCCAGCACTACCGGGACAGGTAATGAGCAGTTCTTC CASTTGTGNEQFF
once TRBJ2-1 TRBV2 TRBD2 TGTGCCAGCAGTGATAGTCTACTAGCGGGAGCCCGGTTCTTC CASSDSLLAGARFF
. TRBJ1-5 TRBV10-2 . TGCGCCAGCAGTGAGATTGCGATTCAGCCCCAGCATTTT CASSEIAIQPQHF
. TRBJ1-2 TRBV2 . TGTGCCAGCAGTGAACGTATGGGGGAGGGCTATGGCTACACCTTC CASSERMGEGYGYTF
once TRBJ2-1 TRBV5-8 TRBD2 TGTGCCAGCAGCTTTATGGACAGAGGACTAGCGGGGATGGGGGAGCAGTTCTTC CASSFMDRGLAGMGEQFF
. TRBJ1-1 TRBV5-1 . TGCGCCAGCAGCCCCACAGGGCTCCGCACTGAAGCTTTCTTT CASSPTGLRTEAFF
once TRBJ2-2 TRBV5-4 TRBD2 TGTGCCAGCAGCCTCCGGGGGGCCGGGGAGCTGTTTTTT CASSLRGAGELFF
. TRBJ1-5 TRBV2 TRBD1 TGTGCCAGCAGTCCTGACAGGGTATCTCAGCCCCAGCATTTT CASSPDRVSQPQHF
. TRBJ2-7 TRBV6-5 TRBD2 TGTGCCAGCTCCGTCGGGAGGTTCTCCTTCGAGCAGTACTTC CASSVGRFSFEQYF
. TRBJ2-1 TRBV4-1 . TGCGCCAGCAGCCAAGATACGAGGGAGGCCTACAATGAGCAGTTCTTC CASSQDTREAYNEQFF
. TRBJ1-5 TRBV6-1 TRBD1 TGTGCCAGCAGCGAGGGACAGGCGGCGCAGCCCCAGCATTTT CASSEGQAAQPQHF
. TRBJ2-7 TRBV6-5 . TGTGCCAGCAGCCGCAAACAGGTCTACGAGCAGTACTTC CASSRKQVYEQYF
. TRBJ1-4 TRBV19 . TGTGCCAGTAAGAGGCAGAACGGCGAAAAACTGTTTTTT CASKRQNGEKLFF
. TRBJ1-5 TRBV15 . TGTGCCACCAGCAGCGGATCTTATGGGGCCGTACTCGAGCCCCAGCATTTT CATSSGSYGAVLEPQHF
. TRBJ2-1 TRBV6-5 TRBD2 TGTGCCAGCAGTTACTCCCCGGCGGGGGGGCAGTTCTTC CASSYSPAGGQFF
. TRBJ2-2 TRBV29-1 . TGCAGCGCCCCTCTGTCGGCGGTAAACACCGGGGAGCTGTTTTTT CSAPLSAVNTGELFF
. TRBJ1-4 TRBV7-9 . TGTGCCAGCAGCCCAAGGGAGGGGAGGGAACTGTTTTTT CASSPREGRELFF
. TRBJ2-6 TRBV29-1 . TGCAGCGTTGAACCACTCTCTGGGGCCAACGTCCTGACTTTC CSVEPLSGANVLTF
. TRBJ2-1 TRBV7-7 TRBD2 TGTGCCAGCAGCTTGGGTACTAGCGGGCCTTACAATGAGCAGTTCTTC CASSLGTSGPYNEQFF
. TRBJ2-2 TRBV5-6 . TGTGCCAGCAGCCGCCAGGGGCAGGAGTACACCGGGGAGCTGTTTTTT CASSRQGQEYTGELFF
. TRBJ2-1 TRBV11-2 TRBD2 TGTGCCAGCAGAAAACCTGGACTAGCTATCGCCTACAATGAGCAGTTCTTC CASRKPGLAIAYNEQFF
. TRBJ2-1 TRBV9 . TGTGCCAGCAGCGTAGGAGGTAGCGGCTCCTACAATGAGCAGTTCTTC CASSVGGSGSYNEQFF
. TRBJ1-1 TRBV30 . TGTGCCTGGGCGCATATGGGGAGGTTTAACACTGAAGCTTTCTTT CAWAHMGRFNTEAFF
. TRBJ2-1 TRBV4-1 TRBD2 TGCGCCAGCAGCCTGGGGGGGGGATCCAATGAGCAGTTCTTC CASSLGGGSNEQFF
. TRBJ1-1 TRBV15 . TGTGCCACCAGCAGAGATCGCGTAACAGGGAACACTGAAGCTTTCTTT CATSRDRVTGNTEAFF
once TRBJ1-4 TRBV29-1 . TGCAGCGTTTCACGCGGAGTACTAGAAAAACTGTTTTTT CSVSRGVLEKLFF
. TRBJ1-2 TRBV29-1 . TGCAGCGTTGAAGATCAGGCAGGCCGGTATGGCTACACCTTC CSVEDQAGRYGYTF
. TRBJ1-1 TRBV4-1 . TGCGCCAGCAGCTCAGGGGTTGTCACTGAAGCTTTCTTT CASSSGVVTEAFF
. TRBJ2-1 TRBV10-1 . TGCGCCAGCAGTGAGTCTCTGTACAATGAGCAGTTCTTC CASSESLYNEQFF
. TRBJ2-3 TRBV5-1 . TGCGCCAGCAGCTTGGGGGGCGCAGATACGCAGTATTTT CASSLGGADTQYF
. TRBJ2-6 TRBV6-4 . TGTGCCAGCAGGGACAGTAAGAGCTCTGGGGCCAACGTCCTGACTTTC CASRDSKSSGANVLTF
. TRBJ2-7 TRBV7-9 TRBD1 TGTGCCAGCAGTTCTCCGGGACAGGACCCCTACGAGCAGTACTTC CASSSPGQDPYEQYF
. TRBJ2-7 TRBV29-1 TRBD1 TGCAGCGTTGTAACAGGGGAGAGCTACGAGCAGTACTTC CSVVTGESYEQYF
. TRBJ1-1 TRBV10-2 . TGCGCCAGCTACTACAGCGGCCAGGAGGCTGAAGCTTTCTTT CASYYSGQEAEAFF
. TRBJ1-2 TRBV5-1 . TGCGCCAGCAAGGCAGAGGATGGCTACACCTTC CASKAEDGYTF
. TRBJ1-4 TRBV5-8 . TGTGCCAGCAGCTTGGGGGCGTGGGATGAAAAACTGTTTTTT CASSLGAWDEKLFF
. TRBJ1-5 TRBV6-1 . TGTGCCAGCAGTGATGGGGGGGGTCATCAGCCCCAGCATTTT CASSDGGGHQPQHF